The entry that follows covers one T cell receptor (beta chain) sequence. Via MiXCR, TCRdb re-called the RT-PCR reads, giving one row per CDR3 protein. The sample has hundreds of thousands of distinct CDR3 sequences; 13% to 15% are singletons. V gave up 2 bases and J gave up 7 bases, with 14 bases separating them. CDR1 is KGHSH, CDR2 LQKENI, per germline. This CDR3 spans 14 amino acids. The V and J genes are TRBV18 and TRBJ2-5; weak D call: TRBD2 (5 bases). The sample was memory CD4+ T cells from blood. The receptor comes from a female donor in good health, serving as a healthy control. In nucleotides, the CDR3 is TGTGCCAGCTCACCAGCCGATATGGCGGGGACCCAGTACTTC. Encoded protein: CASSPADMAGTQYF.